Listed below are T cell receptor beta chains from one sample, sequenced in a study of blood T cells in healthy people across ages. MiXCR, applied by TCRdb to the 5' RACE reads, yields one record per CDR3 protein. The sample has roughly 570,000 distinct CDR3 sequences, 27% seen once; the top ten hold approximately 18%. Sequencing input: blood. Every receptor here comes from a woman in her 70s in good health. Each CDR3 is given with its conserved first and last residue. Each record gives: CDR3 protein, CDR3 DNA, V gene, J gene, D gene, clone size. A D gene is named only where the DNA matches it firmly. Some rows have no size entry. The others give once, few or many, or a class for an expanded clone.

CDR3: CASSLVRGYEQYF; DNA: TGTGCCAGCAGTTTGGTTAGGGGCTACGAGCAGTACTTC; V: TRBV28; J: TRBJ2-7; D: .; size: .
CDR3: CASSFSVGTQNEKLFF; DNA: TGCGCCAGCAGCTTCTCGGTCGGGACACAAAATGAAAAACTGTTTTTT; V: TRBV5-1; J: TRBJ1-4; D: .; size: .
CDR3: CASSPRGPAGETQYF; DNA: TGTGCCAGCAGCCCCCGGGGTCCTGCGGGAGAGACCCAGTACTTC; V: TRBV7-2; J: TRBJ2-5; D: .; size: few
CDR3: CSARTGSNYGYTF; DNA: TGCAGTGCTAGAACGGGGTCTAACTATGGCTACACCTTC; V: TRBV20-1; J: TRBJ1-2; D: .; size: many
CDR3: CSVGKGRTEAFF; DNA: TGCAGCGTTGGTAAAGGGAGGACTGAAGCTTTCTTT; V: TRBV29-1; J: TRBJ1-1; D: .; size: .
CDR3: CASSVKRGAHRGGYNEQFF; DNA: TGTGCCAGCAGTGTCAAGCGGGGGGCCCACCGAGGGGGTTACAATGAGCAGTTCTTC; V: TRBV27; J: TRBJ2-1; D: TRBD2; size: .
CDR3: CASSPSDLRDGGYTF; DNA: TGTGCCAGCAGTCCCTCGGACCTAAGGGACGGTGGCTACACCTTC; V: TRBV7-3; J: TRBJ1-2; D: .; size: .
CDR3: CASSQDYSNTEAFF; DNA: TGCGCCAGCAGCCAAGATTACTCTAACACTGAAGCTTTCTTT; V: TRBV4-3; J: TRBJ1-1; D: .; size: .
CDR3: CAIMRQGDNYGYTF; DNA: TGTGCCATCATGAGACAGGGGGATAACTATGGCTACACCTTC; V: TRBV10-3; J: TRBJ1-2; D: TRBD1; size: many
CDR3: CASRPTGTTNYGYTF; DNA: TGTGCCAGCAGGCCTACCGGGACAACTAACTATGGCTACACCTTC; V: TRBV7-9; J: TRBJ1-2; D: .; size: .
CDR3: CASSRRQQSTDTQYF; DNA: TGTGCCAGCAGCAGAAGACAGCAATCCACAGATACGCAGTATTTT; V: TRBV7-9; J: TRBJ2-3; D: .; size: .
CDR3: CASSLGPGLSPSTDTQYF; DNA: TGTGCCAGCAGCTTGGGTCCCGGACTTTCGCCTAGCACAGATACGCAGTATTTT; V: TRBV5-4; J: TRBJ2-3; D: .; size: few
CDR3: CASSLRGTGYGYTF; DNA: TGTGCCAGCAGTCTACGGGGGACGGGCTATGGCTACACCTTC; V: TRBV6-5; J: TRBJ1-2; D: .; size: few
CDR3: CASSERVAGYNEQFF; DNA: TGTGCCAGCAGTGAAAGGGTAGCGGGGTACAATGAGCAGTTCTTC; V: TRBV2; J: TRBJ2-1; D: TRBD2; size: few
CDR3: CASSLSQAGLGFF; DNA: TGTGCCAGCAGCTTATCCCAGGCCGGCTTGGGATTCTTC; V: TRBV7-2; J: TRBJ2-1; D: .; size: .
CDR3: CASIQKDRVTGELFF; DNA: TGTGCCAGTATACAAAAGGACAGGGTAACCGGGGAGCTGTTTTTT; V: TRBV7-9; J: TRBJ2-2; D: TRBD1; size: .
CDR3: CASGLVGSDTQYF; DNA: TGTGCTAGTGGTTTGGTTGGGTCAGATACGCAGTATTTT; V: TRBV12-5; J: TRBJ2-3; D: .; size: few
CDR3: CASRTAGGKGTQYF; DNA: TGTGCCAGCAGAACCGCGGGAGGGAAAGGGACCCAGTACTTC; V: TRBV6-6; J: TRBJ2-5; D: TRBD2; size: .